This is a list of T cell receptor beta chains from one sample in a study of identical twins' blood T cells. MiXCR, run by TCRdb on the 5' RACE reads, gives a single entry per CDR3 protein. The table includes around 380,000 distinct CDR3 sequences, roughly 27% detected once. Sequences were obtained from PBMCs. Every receptor here comes from a woman between 18 and 55 years old in good health. The CDR3 runs from the conserved cysteine through the conserved F or W. A D gene is named only where the DNA matches it firmly. Clone size is stated in some rows and not others, as once, few, many or a class when expanded.

V: TRBV20-1
J: TRBJ1-4
size: few
D: -
DNA: TGCAGTGCTAGAGGGGAAGATTCATATGAAAAACTGTTTTTT
CDR3: CSARGEDSYEKLFF

V: TRBV18
J: TRBJ1-1
size: few
D: -
DNA: TGTGCCAGCTCACCGGACAGAACGAACACTGAAGCTTTCTTT
CDR3: CASSPDRTNTEAFF

V: TRBV6-5
J: TRBJ2-2
size: few
D: TRBD1
DNA: TGTGCCAGCAGTAAGGACAGGAGGAACACCGGGGAGCTGTTTTTT
CDR3: CASSKDRRNTGELFF

V: TRBV20-1
J: TRBJ2-3
size: -
D: -
DNA: TGCAGTGCTAGGACCTCAGTCGGCACAGATACGCAGTATTTT
CDR3: CSARTSVGTDTQYF

V: TRBV6-5
J: TRBJ2-7
size: few
D: -
DNA: TGTGCCAGCAGTTACTCGACCGAGCAGTACTTC
CDR3: CASSYSTEQYF

V: TRBV20-1
J: TRBJ1-5
size: few
D: TRBD1
DNA: TGCAGTGCAAAAATGGGACAGGGGACTCAGCCCCAGCATTTT
CDR3: CSAKMGQGTQPQHF

V: TRBV4-3
J: TRBJ2-5
size: -
D: -
DNA: TGCGCCAGCAGCCAATCCATTTTCCAAGAGACCCAGTACTTC
CDR3: CASSQSIFQETQYF

V: TRBV20-1
J: TRBJ1-5
size: many
D: -
DNA: TGCAGTGCTAGATCAGGCCCAAGCAATCAGCCCCAGCATTTT
CDR3: CSARSGPSNQPQHF

V: TRBV20-1
J: TRBJ2-6
size: few
D: -
DNA: TGCAGTGCTAGACCGGACAACTCTGGGGCCAACGTCCTGACTTTC
CDR3: CSARPDNSGANVLTF

V: TRBV9
J: TRBJ2-1
size: many
D: -
DNA: TGTGCCAGCAGCGTAGACGGAGCACGCTCCTACAATGAGCAGTTCTTC
CDR3: CASSVDGARSYNEQFF

V: TRBV20-1
J: TRBJ1-1
size: few
D: -
DNA: TGCAGTGCAAGGACAAGGGGGGCAGACACTGAAGCTTTCTTT
CDR3: CSARTRGADTEAFF

V: TRBV5-1
J: TRBJ2-7
size: few
D: -
DNA: TGCGCCAGCAGCGGCGGGGACAGAAATTTCAACGAGCAGTACTTC
CDR3: CASSGGDRNFNEQYF

V: TRBV6-5
J: TRBJ1-1
size: -
D: -
DNA: TGTGCCAGCAGTTACTCTGCGGTTGTGAACACTGAAGCTTTCTTT
CDR3: CASSYSAVVNTEAFF

V: TRBV19
J: TRBJ1-1
size: -
D: -
DNA: TGTGCCAGTAGCGAATCGGGCGGATGGAACACTGAAGCTTTCTTT
CDR3: CASSESGGWNTEAFF

V: TRBV10-2
J: TRBJ2-4
size: -
D: -
DNA: TGCGCCAGCAGTAGGGGGGAGGGGAGAAACATTCAGTACTTC
CDR3: CASSRGEGRNIQYF

V: TRBV10-3
J: TRBJ1-2
size: -
D: -
DNA: TGTGCCATCAGTCGGGGGAATAACTATGGCTACACCTTC
CDR3: CAISRGNNYGYTF

V: TRBV5-1
J: TRBJ1-1
size: many
D: TRBD1
DNA: TGCGCCAGCAGCCTTGTCGACAGGGACCCTGAAGCTTTCTTT
CDR3: CASSLVDRDPEAFF

V: TRBV2
J: TRBJ2-3
size: many
D: -
DNA: TGTGCCAGCAGAGGGGATACGCAGTATTTT
CDR3: CASRGDTQYF

V: TRBV10-3
J: TRBJ1-6
size: few
D: -
DNA: TGTGCCATCAGTGAGCAAGCCGAAGGGGGTTCACCCCTCCACTTT
CDR3: CAISEQAEGGSPLHF

V: TRBV29-1
J: TRBJ2-3
size: few
D: TRBD2
DNA: TGCAGCGTGGGACTAGCGGGAGTCGCAGATACGCAGTATTTT
CDR3: CSVGLAGVADTQYF

V: TRBV6-4
J: TRBJ2-1
size: -
D: -
DNA: TGTGCCAGCAACCGGGACGTCGATGAGCAGTTCTTC
CDR3: CASNRDVDEQFF

V: TRBV6-2/TRBV6-3
J: TRBJ2-7
size: few
D: TRBD1
DNA: TGTGCCAGCAGCGACAGGGTTTCCGACGAGCAGTACTTC
CDR3: CASSDRVSDEQYF